These 5 T cell receptor beta chains came from one sample sequenced in a study of blood T cell repertoires in COVID-19. Clones were sequenced by immunoSEQ multiplex PCR, and TCRdb holds only the in-frame ones, with some missing. The data show approximately 180,000 clones, 80% to 95% seen once. The specimen was peripheral blood. The receptors shown here come from a man between 45 and 60 years old with acute or convalescent COVID-19.

V usage is TRBV3-1 (or the pseudogene TRBV3-2) and J usage is TRBJ1-4; D not resolved. CDR1 and CDR2 from the germline V gene are LGHDT and YNNKEL (reference sequence). The CDR3 runs 15 residues. Trimming cost V 5 bases and J 3 bases, with 13 bases left between them. CDR3 loop: CASSASGASNEKLFF. The DNA of the CDR3 is TGTGCCAGCAGCGCGAGCGGCGCCTCTAATGAAAAACTGTTTTTT.

This clone showed up just once. The genes are TRBV24-1 and TRBJ2-1, with 8 positions matching TRBD2. The junction had 4 bases not matched to a gene; V was cut back by 4 bases and J by 12 bases. Per the germline V gene, CDR1 is KGHDR and CDR2 is SFDVKD. The CDR3 extends over 12 amino acids. CDR3 DNA sequence: TGTGCCACCAGTGACCCTAGCGGGCGGCAGTTCTTC. It encodes CATSDPSGRQFF.

This sequence joins TRBV2 and TRBJ2-7; 9 nucleotides align to TRBD1. This CDR3 contains 14 residues. Trimming took 5 bases from V and 5 from J; bases not matched to a gene: 7. CDR1 and CDR2 from the germline V gene are SNHLY and FYNNEI. CDR3 amino acids: CASSTGQGVDEQYF. Written as DNA, the CDR3 is TGTGCCAGCAGTACGGGACAGGGTGTGGACGAGCAGTACTTC.

The rearrangement links TRBV29-1 to TRBJ2-7; 8 nucleotides match TRBD2. This CDR3 has 14 residues. The V gene end was trimmed by 3 bases and the J gene end by 3 bases; junction bases not matched to a gene: 7. CDR1 and CDR2 (germline): SQVTM, ANQGSEA. The CDR3 is CSVERREGRYEQYF. CDR3 nucleotides: TGCAGCGTTGAGCGTCGGGAGGGTCGCTACGAGCAGTACTTC.

V is TRBV28 and J is TRBJ1-2, with TRBD1 matching 10 bases. V gave up 6 bases and J gave up 6 bases; unmatched junction bases: 7. In germline, CDR1 is MDHEN, CDR2 SYDVKM. This CDR3 region has 14 residues. CDR3 sequence (DNA): TGTGCCAGCAGACCGGGACAGGGGTGGAATGGCTACACCTTC. This gives the protein CASRPGQGWNGYTF.